The 11 T cell receptor beta chains in this list originate from one sample, sequenced in a study of glioma-infiltrating T cells after dendritic cell vaccination. Libraries were prepared by immunoSEQ multiplex PCR; TCRdb keeps only in-frame clonotypes and omits some of them. The table records approximately 90,000 clones, around 85% of them present only once. The sample was blood, taken before dendritic cell vaccination. The receptors here all came from a human donor with glioblastoma.

The CDR3 nucleotides are TGTGCCAGCAGCGAACGACTAGCGGGCCAAGAGACCCAGTACTTC. This sequence encodes CASSERLAGQETQYF. The chain carries TRBV5-6 and TRBJ2-5; TRBD2 agrees at 10 bases. Germline loops: CDR1 SGHDT, CDR2 YYEEEE. V gave up 4 bases and J gave up 1 base; unmatched junction bases: 4. This CDR3 is 15 amino acids long.

This rearrangement joins TRBV5-4 to TRBJ1-1, with TRBD1 matching over 10 bases. V shed 0 bases, J shed 6 bases, and the junction held 2 bases outside the gene matches. This CDR3 region has 14 residues. The germline V gene has CDR1 SGHNT and CDR2 YYREEE (reference sequence). CDR3 sequence: CASSLEGTGAEAFF. Written as DNA, the CDR3 is TGTGCCAGCAGCTTGGAGGGGACAGGGGCTGAAGCTTTCTTT.

This clone has just one count. CDR3 sequence (DNA): TGCAGCGTTGAAGAGACTACCTACTACAATGAGCAGTTCTTC. This gives the protein CSVEETTYYNEQFF. The chain recombines TRBV29-1 with TRBJ2-1, with D tentatively TRBD2 (5 bases). CDR1 and CDR2 from the germline V gene are SQVTM and ANQGSEA. With 0 bases removed from V and 3 bases from J, the gap between germline ends came to 9 bases. This CDR3 has 14 amino acids.

The CDR3: CASSLATGTEYEQYF. As DNA, the CDR3 is TGTGCCAGCAGCTTAGCGACAGGTACTGAGTACGAGCAGTACTTC. This sequence joins TRBV7-6 and TRBJ2-7; TRBD1 is a possible D gene (6 bases). Germline V lookup: CDR1 SGHVS, CDR2 FNYEAQ. The CDR3 runs 15 residues. The V end was cut by 0 bases, the J end by 4 bases, with 13 bases between.

The chain combines TRBV6-4 with TRBJ2-3; tentative D call: TRBD1 (6 bases). The CDR3 is 17 amino acids. The V gene lost 4 bases and the J gene lost 3 bases, with 20 bases spanning the gap. Germline V lookup: CDR1 MRHNA, CDR2 SNTAGT. The CDR3 loop is CASSVTPQGRGTDTQYF. CDR3 sequence (DNA): TGTGCCAGCAGTGTCACGCCCCAGGGTAGGGGGACAGATACGCAGTATTTT.

This chain joins TRBV19 and TRBJ2-5; TRBD2 aligns across 8 bases. The junction had 5 bases not matched to a gene; V was cut back by 5 bases and J by 6 bases. This CDR3 has 13 residues. Looked up from germline, CDR1 is LNHDA and CDR2 is SQIVND (reference sequence). The CDR3 sequence is CASSFSGMKTQYF. As DNA, the CDR3 is TGTGCCAGTAGTTTTAGCGGGATGAAGACCCAGTACTTC.

This rearrangement joins TRBV11-2 to TRBJ2-1; D is perhaps TRBD2 (6 bases). The germline CDR1 and CDR2 sequences are SGHAT and FQNNGV. The V end lost 5 bases, the J end lost 4 bases, and 9 bases lay between the germline ends. This CDR3 contains 13 residues. In DNA form, the CDR3 reads TGTGCCAGCAGCCGGGACTTTTACAATGAGCAGTTCTTC. Translation: CASSRDFYNEQFF.

In DNA, the CDR3 is TGTGCCAGCAGCTTAGAATCCCAGGGTAGGTCCTACGAGCAGTACTTC. This translates into CASSLESQGRSYEQYF. The rearrangement links TRBV7-9 to TRBJ2-7; D is perhaps TRBD1 (5 bases). Trimming stripped 1 base from V and 1 base from J, with 14 bases between. The CDR3 sequence is 16 residues long. The germline gives CDR1 SEHNR, CDR2 FQNEAQ (reference sequence).

This sequence joins TRBV6-5 and TRBJ2-7, with TRBD2 matching over 8 bases. The J call may be mistaken, given a closer DNA end match to TRBJ2-5. This CDR3 contains 14 residues. CDR1 is MNHEY and CDR2 is SVGAGI in the germline V gene. The CDR3: CASSYLASGETQYF. The CDR3 nucleotides are TGTGCCAGCAGTTACCTGGCTAGCGGGGAGACCCAGTACTTC.

The genes are TRBV11-2 and TRBJ1-1, with D unclear. V was shortened by 5 bases and J by 9 bases, with 13 bases between the two germline ends. Germline CDR1 reads SGHAT; CDR2 reads FQNNGV. This CDR3 is 12 amino acids long. The CDR3 reads CASSPRTGQAFF. For the CDR3, the DNA is TGTGCCAGCAGCCCCCGGACTGGTCAAGCTTTCTTT.

The V call is TRBV30, the J call TRBJ2-2; possibly TRBD1 for D (5 bases). CDR1 and CDR2 from the germline V gene are GTSNPN and SVGIG (reference sequence). V was shortened by 0 bases and J by 7 bases, with 12 bases between the two germline ends. CDR3 length equals 14 residues. CDR3 residues: CAWSVQTAGGELFF. DNA of the CDR3: TGTGCCTGGAGTGTACAGACAGCTGGCGGGGAGCTGTTTTTT.